This T cell receptor beta chain was captured by sequencing in a study of Ad26.COV2.S vaccination and SARS-CoV-2 variants. Study at large: Each vaccinee took Ad26.COV2.S intramuscularly, once or twice 56 days apart.

Study observations and caveats: An underestimation of total T cell responses may have resulted from the TCR breadth and depth analyses.

Stated treatment: around 19 received Ad26.COV2.S at low or high dose, single or two shots; five or six received placebo; per-sample allocation not given. Day 63 after the first vaccine or placebo injection was the time point for sampling. It was an adult aged 18-55 years in Boston who was the donor. Worth noting for this clone: Its target is not known.

This CDR3 region has 13 residues. Germline V gives CDR1 LNHDA, CDR2 SQIVND (reference sequence). The germline V and J ends were trimmed by 7 bases and 0 bases, with 9 bases remaining between them. TCRdb's copy holds only in-frame clones and misses some; the assay was immunoSEQ multiplex PCR. Among some 370,000 clones listed, roughly 80% were seen once. The chain combines TRBV19 with TRBJ1-1; the D is unclear. The clonotype was recovered from a person between 18 and 60 years old who received the Ad26.COV2.S COVID-19 vaccine or a placebo. Here the sequenced sample was peripheral blood, taken in a trial of Ad26.COV2.S vaccine versus placebo. CDR3 in amino acids: CASTPSMNTEAFF. The CDR3 coding sequence is TGTGCCAGTACTCCGAGCATGAACACTGAAGCTTTCTTT.